The rows below give T cell receptor beta chains drawn from one sample of a study of early T cells in non-severe SARS-CoV-2 infection. TCRdb called the 5' RACE reads again in MiXCR, with one record for every CDR3 protein. The data contain 42,000 or so distinct CDR3 sequences, approximately 5.9% of them seen just once; the ten biggest clones take up approximately 8.4%. Here the sequenced sample was whole blood, taken at baseline. These receptors were taken from an adult who was a healthcare worker with PCR-confirmed SARS-CoV-2 infection or an uninfected control (not recorded which). Each CDR3 is given with its conserved first and last residue. A D gene is named only where the DNA matches it firmly. Part of the rows lack a size; the others show once, few, many or a class for expanded clones.

TRBJ2-1,TRBV5-1,many,NA,16,CASSLVGRQSYNEQFF,TGCGCCAGCAGCTTGGTTGGACGACAATCCTACAATGAGCAGTTCTTC
TRBJ2-3,TRBV12-3/TRBV12-4,many,NA,17,CASSPQGGPARTDTQYF,TGTGCCAGCAGCCCCCAAGGGGGACCCGCGCGCACAGATACGCAGTATTTT
TRBJ2-1,TRBV4-1,few,TRBD2,17,CASSQAPVAGGDNEQFF,TGCGCCAGCAGCCAGGCCCCCGTAGCGGGGGGCGACAATGAGCAGTTCTTC
TRBJ2-3,TRBV19,few,NA,14,CASSISAALTTQYF,TGTGCCAGTAGTATAAGCGCCGCCTTAACTACGCAGTATTTT
TRBJ1-2,TRBV18,NA,TRBD1,14,CASNGKGQNYGYTF,TGTGCCAGCAACGGAAAGGGACAGAACTATGGCTACACCTTC
TRBJ2-7,TRBV6-1,many,NA,16,CASSPEPRGPPYEQYF,TGTGCCAGCAGCCCGGAACCGAGGGGACCCCCCTACGAGCAGTACTTC
TRBJ2-1,TRBV6-2/TRBV6-3,many,NA,13,CAGTGPNYNEQFF,TGTGCCGGGACGGGACCGAATTACAATGAGCAGTTCTTC
TRBJ2-7,TRBV6-5,many,NA,12,CASRKTPYEQYF,TGTGCCAGCAGGAAGACCCCCTACGAGCAGTACTTC
TRBJ2-5,TRBV12-3/TRBV12-4,few,TRBD2,16,CASSLAALAGRETQYF,TGTGCCAGCAGTTTAGCCGCACTAGCGGGAAGAGAGACCCAGTACTTC
TRBJ2-3,TRBV7-2,many,TRBD2,15,CASSIDSGGTDTQYF,TGTGCCAGCAGCATCGATAGCGGGGGCACAGATACGCAGTATTTT
TRBJ2-5,TRBV6-5,NA,NA,14,CASSYSGGKETQYF,TGTGCCAGCAGTTACTCCGGGGGTAAAGAGACCCAGTACTTC
TRBJ2-3,TRBV20-1,few,TRBD1,12,CSADRATDTQYF,TGCAGTGCCGACAGGGCGACAGATACGCAGTATTTT
TRBJ1-5,TRBV12-3/TRBV12-4,many,NA,15,CASSLRQGRGQPQHF,TGTGCCAGCAGTTTAAGGCAGGGTAGAGGTCAGCCCCAGCATTTT
TRBJ2-1,TRBV12-5,few,NA,15,CASGLGLPGRHEQFF,TGTGCTAGTGGTCTCGGACTCCCAGGGAGGCATGAGCAGTTCTTC
TRBJ2-1,TRBV11-2,many,NA,15,CASSPLQGSYNEQFF,TGTGCCAGCAGCCCACTACAGGGATCCTACAATGAGCAGTTCTTC
TRBJ2-1,TRBV7-2,few,TRBD1,16,CASSLAGGGTYNEQFF,TGTGCCAGCAGCTTAGCAGGGGGCGGAACCTACAATGAGCAGTTCTTC
TRBJ2-1,TRBV2,many,NA,15,CASSERLSSYNEQFF,TGTGCCAGCAGTGAGAGACTGAGCTCCTACAATGAGCAGTTCTTC
TRBJ2-3,TRBV5-1,NA,NA,17,CASSLSPRLLRRDTQYF,TGCGCCAGCAGCTTATCCCCTCGGCTATTAAGAAGAGATACGCAGTATTTT
TRBJ1-2,TRBV28,many,NA,12,CASSTLNWGYTF,TGTGCCAGCAGTACCTTGAATTGGGGCTACACCTTC
TRBJ1-6,TRBV28,few,NA,13,CASSLGVDSPLHF,TGTGCCAGCAGTTTAGGAGTCGATTCACCCCTCCACTTT
TRBJ1-6,TRBV5-4,many,NA,15,CASSLRNSYNSPLHF,TGTGCCAGCAGCTTGAGAAACTCCTATAATTCACCCCTCCACTTT
TRBJ1-6,TRBV12-3/TRBV12-4,many,NA,14,CASSFTGSQGSLHF,TGTGCCAGCAGTTTTACGGGATCCCAAGGATCCCTCCACTTT
TRBJ1-5,TRBV20-1,NA,NA,12,CSASLGNQPQHF,TGCAGTGCTAGCTTGGGAAATCAGCCCCAGCATTTT